This TCR beta chain appears in the sequencing data of a study of blood T cell repertoires in COVID-19. As for the study in general: Whether acute or convalescent, the COVID-19 samples came from the United States, Italy and Spain.

Data came from immunoSEQ multiplex PCR; TCRdb stores just in-frame clones and leaves some out. Of 200,000 to 250,000 clones listed, just under 85% are singletons. Germline CDR1 reads MNHNS; CDR2 reads SASEGT. This CDR3 region has 16 residues. Trimming shortened V by 0 bases and J by 2 bases, and 12 bases separated the two germline ends. This chain links TRBV6-1 with TRBJ2-3; unclear D gene. The sequence was collected from a woman aged 80 or older with acute or convalescent COVID-19. The specimen was peripheral blood. The CDR3 spells CASSEAGPPVTDTQYF. CDR3 bases: TGTGCCAGCAGTGAAGCTGGGCCCCCGGTCACAGATACGCAGTATTTT.